Described below is a single TCR beta chain sequence and its context. What it binds is unknown. Those who donated were healthy HIV-negative adults, with no recent acute infections or vaccinations reported. Per germline, CDR1 SGHRS and CDR2 YFSETQ. V shed 1 base, J shed 0 bases, and the junction held 10 bases outside the gene matches. This CDR3 contains 18 residues. Method: immunoSEQ multiplex PCR; TCRdb's copy keeps in-frame clones and lacks some. The repertoire holds 1,400,000 or so clones, with 98% as singletons. The sample belongs to a study of shared clonotypes between healthy human individuals. Study-wide background: Each donor's CD8 memory used one plate, CD8 naive two, each CD4 subset three.

Study-wide results and limits: Limitation of the genetic and exposure-history diversity represented came from the few donors. Non-shared clonotypes were found to have lower generation probabilities than the clonotypes that were shared by all four of the sorted-subset donors.

V usage is TRBV5-1 and J usage is TRBJ1-2, with 9 bases that match TRBD1. Sequencing used naive CD4+ T cells sorted from blood. The subset is: CD45RA+ positively selected. This TCR came from a man aged 25 to 45 in good health. The CDR3 coding sequence is TGCGCCAGCAGCTTGACCCCCTTACGACAGGGGGCTAACTATGGCTACACCTTC. The encoded protein is CASSLTPLRQGANYGYTF.